Following are 26 T cell receptor beta chains from one sample sequenced in a study of shared clonotypes between healthy human individuals. Repertoires were generated with immunoSEQ multiplex PCR, while TCRdb's copy carries only in-frame clones and drops some. This sample has around 180,000 clones, with approximately 92% found just once. Sequencing was done on a sample of naive CD4+ T cells sorted from blood. Stated subset: CD45RA+ positively selected. These receptors were collected from a woman aged 30 to 39 in good health.

J is TRBJ2-7 and V is TRBV4-1; perhaps TRBD2 as D (5 bases). CDR1 MGHRA and CDR2 YSYEKL come from the germline V gene. V was clipped by 1 base and J by 2 bases, with 15 bases between them. This CDR3 is 16 amino acids long. Written as DNA, the CDR3 is TGCGCCAGCAGCCAAGGAGGGAAAGGGTTCCCCTACGAGCAGTACTTC. This sequence encodes CASSQGGKGFPYEQYF.

This chain connects TRBV5-1 to TRBJ2-7, with 9 bases lining up with TRBD1. The germline CDR1 and CDR2 sequences are SGHRS and YFSETQ. V lost 4 bases to trimming and J lost 5 bases; unmatched junction nucleotides: 7. The CDR3 contains 14 residues. CDR3 sequence: CASSPGQGLHEQYF. The CDR3 DNA sequence: TGCGCCAGCAGCCCAGGACAGGGGCTCCACGAGCAGTACTTC.

This clone was counted only a few times. The chain is built from TRBV7-2 and TRBJ1-2; TRBD1 is a possible D gene (5 bases). V was cut by 0 bases and J by 2 bases, with 7 bases left in between. CDR3 length equals 14 residues. Germline loops: CDR1 SGHTA, CDR2 FQGNSA. The CDR3 region is CASSLARENYGYTF. In DNA, the CDR3 is TGTGCCAGCAGCTTAGCCAGGGAGAACTATGGCTACACCTTC.

The CDR3 sequence is CASSVQLGNTIYF. DNA for the CDR3: TGTGCCAGCAGTGTCCAGCTAGGAAACACCATATATTTT. V and J are TRBV28 and TRBJ1-3; D gene ambiguous. The CDR3 sequence is 13 residues long. Per germline, CDR1 MDHEN and CDR2 SYDVKM. V lost 5 bases to trimming and J lost 4 bases, with 9 bases between them. The variable domain in full, with the rest retrieved from reference TRBV28 and TRBJ1-3, is DVKVTQSSRYLVKRTGEKVFLECVQDMDHENMFWYRQDPGLGLRLIYFSYDVKMKEKGDIPEGYSVSREKKERFSLILESASTNQTSMYLCASSVQLGNTIYFGEGSWLTVV.

The chain carries TRBV7-9 and TRBJ2-5, with 8 nucleotides matching TRBD2. Germline CDR1 reads SEHNR; CDR2 reads FQNEAQ (reference sequence). The CDR3 extends over 14 amino acids. V was pared by 5 bases and J by 11 bases, with 13 bases of the junction left unmatched. The CDR3 sequence: CASSTAGGAREQYF. CDR3 DNA sequence: TGTGCCAGCAGCACCGCGGGGGGCGCGAGGGAGCAGTACTTC.

CDR3 sequence: CASSPVLETGDGYTF. CDR3 coding DNA: TGTGCCAGCTCACCAGTCTTGGAGACAGGGGACGGCTACACCTTC. The J gene is TRBJ1-2, the V gene TRBV18; TRBD1 matches at 8 bases. In germline, CDR1 is KGHSH, CDR2 LQKENI. The CDR3 covers 15 residues. Trimming cost V 2 bases and J 8 bases; bases outside gene matches: 10.

This chain links TRBV27 with TRBJ1-4, with 8 bases aligning to TRBD1. CDR1 MNHEY and CDR2 SMNVEV come from the germline V gene (reference sequence). V shed 5 bases and J 7 bases; nucleotides not matched to a gene: 6. The CDR3 contains 14 residues. In nucleotides, the CDR3 is TGTGCCAGCAGTCTCAGGGGGCGTATTGAAAAACTGTTTTTT. Translation gives CASSLRGRIEKLFF. Full variable domain (rest looked up from reference TRBV27 and TRBJ1-4): EAQVTQNPRYLITVTGKKLTVTCSQNMNHEYMSWYRQDPGLGLRQIYYSMNVEVTDKGDVPEGYKVSRKEKRNFPLILESPSPNQTSLYFCASSLRGRIEKLFFGSGTQLSVL.

The V and J genes are TRBV5-4 and TRBJ2-7; TRBD1 or TRBD2 may be the D gene (5 bases each). V gave up 10 bases and J gave up 4 bases, with 15 bases separating them. The germline CDR1 and CDR2 sequences are SGHNT and YYREEE (reference sequence). The CDR3 is 12 amino acids. The CDR3 DNA follows: TGTGCCTTCACTGTGGGACCTTACGAGCAGTACTTC. Encoded protein: CAFTVGPYEQYF.

The chain couples TRBV19 to TRBJ2-7; 13 bases are a match to TRBD2. This CDR3 is built from 15 residues. V shed 4 bases, J shed 4 bases, and the junction held 4 bases outside the gene matches. The germline V gene encodes CDR1 LNHDA and CDR2 SQIVND (reference sequence). CDR3 sequence: CASSRRLAGGYEQYF. The CDR3 nucleotides are TGTGCCAGTAGTAGGAGACTAGCGGGAGGTTACGAGCAGTACTTC.

This clone was detected only once. The chain recombines TRBV6-5 with TRBJ1-2; D gene uncertain. The germline V and J ends were trimmed by 10 bases and 8 bases, with 17 bases remaining between them. The CDR3 sequence is 12 residues long. Germline V lookup: CDR1 MNHEY, CDR2 SVGAGI. For the CDR3, the DNA is TGTGCCATCTGGAAGCCCCAGAGCGGCTACACCTTC. Its translation: CAIWKPQSGYTF.

The chain has TRBV9 and TRBJ2-5, with 7 positions matching TRBD2. The CDR3 runs 16 residues. Germline V gives CDR1 SGDLS, CDR2 YYNGEE. The V gene end was trimmed by 0 bases and the J gene end by 9 bases; junction bases not matched to a gene: 14. DNA of the CDR3: TGTGCCAGCAGCGTAGACGTGAGTCCCGGGGGGAGCGCCCAGTACTTC. As protein: CASSVDVSPGGSAQYF.

This chain connects TRBV30 to TRBJ1-1; D may be TRBD1 (6 bases). V lost 5 bases, J lost 2 bases, and 12 bases lay in between. The CDR3 sequence is 13 residues long. Germline V CDR1 and CDR2: GTSNPN, SVGIG (reference sequence). CDR3 nucleotides: TGTGCCTGGGTGGGGGGCCCTAACACTGAAGCTTTCTTT. It specifies CAWVGGPNTEAFF.

J is TRBJ2-7 and V is TRBV29-1; D is unclear. V was pared by 6 bases and J by 2 bases, with 14 bases between. Germline V gene data show CDR1 as SQVTM and CDR2 as ANQGSEA. The CDR3 has 13 residues. This CDR3 is CSVISWSTYEQYF. The CDR3, as DNA: TGCAGCGTGATCAGTTGGTCGACCTACGAGCAGTACTTC.

This clone appeared a single time. The genes are TRBV27 and TRBJ2-7; TRBD1 is a possible D gene (6 bases). In germline, CDR1 is MNHEY, CDR2 SMNVEV (reference sequence). V was clipped by 6 bases and J by 3 bases, with 18 bases between them. The CDR3 is 15 amino acids. The CDR3 loop is CASRLRTVPVYEQYF. DNA of the CDR3: TGTGCCAGCAGGCTACGGACAGTCCCTGTCTACGAGCAGTACTTC.

The chain combines TRBV5-1 with TRBJ2-7; D is uncertain. In germline, CDR1 is SGHRS, CDR2 YFSETQ. The CDR3 is 13 residues long. V was cut by 4 bases and J by 1 base, with 9 bases left in between. CDR3: CASSLDGSYEQYF. CDR3 in DNA: TGCGCCAGCAGCCTTGACGGGTCCTACGAGCAGTACTTC.

The gene calls are TRBV4-1 and TRBJ1-1; possibly TRBD1 for D (6 bases). V lost 4 bases, J lost 1 base, and 13 bases lay in between. The V gene's germline CDR1 is MGHRA and CDR2 YSYEKL. The CDR3 extends over 15 amino acids. CDR3 nucleotide sequence: TGCGCCAGCAGCCCCCGGGGGCGGGGGAACACTGAAGCTTTCTTT. Protein product: CASSPRGRGNTEAFF.

The chain couples TRBV5-1 to TRBJ2-5; possible D gene TRBD2, 5 bases. This CDR3 has 11 amino acids. Between the trimmed V and J ends, which lost 4 bases and 10 bases, there was a span of 11 bases. The germline CDR1 and CDR2 sequences are SGHRS and YFSETQ. CDR3 in DNA: TGCGCCAGCAGCAGAACCGGGATCCAGTACTTC. As protein: CASSRTGIQYF.

This clone was detected only a few times. The V gene is TRBV19, the J gene TRBJ2-2; no clear D gene. There are 14 residues in the CDR3. Germline CDR1 reads LNHDA; CDR2 reads SQIVND (reference sequence). Trimming shortened V by 4 bases and J by 2 bases, and 8 bases separated the two germline ends. The CDR3 sequence: CASSRRINTGELFF. The CDR3 nucleotides are TGTGCCAGTAGTAGGCGGATCAACACCGGGGAGCTGTTTTTT.

V gene TRBV9 combines with J gene TRBJ2-5; 10 bases line up with TRBD2. The J call is doubtful: the DNA matches TRBJ2-7 better. This CDR3 comprises 15 residues. Germline V CDR1 and CDR2: SGDLS, YYNGEE. The CDR3: CASSVASGSPYEQYF. DNA for the CDR3: TGTGCCAGCAGCGTCGCTAGCGGGAGTCCCTACGAGCAGTACTTC.

The chain is built from TRBV5-1 and TRBJ2-7; 12 nucleotides match TRBD1. The V segment lost 4 bases and the J segment 1 base; nucleotides outside the gene matches: 3. The CDR3 length is 15 residues. CDR1 SGHRS and CDR2 YFSETQ come from the germline V gene. The DNA of the CDR3 is TGCGCCAGCAGCGAGGGACAGGGGGCTTCCTACGAGCAGTACTTC. Encoded protein: CASSEGQGASYEQYF.

The genes are TRBV11-2 and TRBJ2-2; D is tentatively TRBD1 or TRBD2 (5 bases each). Trimming removed 0 bases at V and 2 bases at J, with 13 bases between. The CDR3 length is 17 residues. CDR1 is SGHAT, CDR2 FQNNGV, per germline. The CDR3 DNA sequence: TGTGCCAGCAGCTTAGATACGGTGGGGGTCAACACCGGGGAGCTGTTTTTT. Encoded protein: CASSLDTVGVNTGELFF.

The chain recombines TRBV27 with TRBJ2-7; 10 bases match TRBD1. Germline V gene lookup returns CDR1 MNHEY and CDR2 SMNVEV (reference sequence). Trimming cost V 5 bases and J 11 bases; bases outside gene matches: 6. The CDR3 spans 12 residues. CDR3 loop: CASSRGTGEKYF. The DNA of the CDR3 is TGTGCCAGCAGTAGGGGGACAGGGGAGAAGTACTTC.

The sample holds one count of this clone. This chain joins TRBV28 and TRBJ1-5; D unresolved. The V and J ends lost 2 bases and 3 bases respectively, with 5 bases between them. CDR1 is MDHEN, CDR2 SYDVKM, per germline. The CDR3 contains 13 residues. This chain's CDR3 is CASSLDTNQPQHF. The CDR3, as DNA: TGTGCCAGCAGTTTAGACACCAATCAGCCCCAGCATTTT.

The chain employs TRBV9 and TRBJ2-2; D is uncertain. This CDR3 comprises 16 residues. Trimming removed 1 base at V and 4 bases at J, with 14 bases between. Germline-derived CDR1 and CDR2 are SGDLS and YYNGEE. The CDR3 DNA follows: TGTGCCAGCAGCGTATTCAGTCCCGAAATCACCGGGGAGCTGTTTTTT. It codes for CASSVFSPEITGELFF.

V and J are TRBV29-1 and TRBJ1-1, with D perhaps matching TRBD1 (5 bases). From germline, CDR1 is SQVTM and CDR2 ANQGSEA. The CDR3 loop spans 12 amino acids. Trimming took 1 base from V and 10 from J, leaving 13 bases between them. The CDR3 coding sequence is TGCAGCGTTGAAGCCCGGGGGAGGGCAGCTTTCTTT. The encoded protein is CSVEARGRAAFF.

The chain carries TRBV7-6 and TRBJ2-6; 12 bases agree with TRBD2. Germline V lookup: CDR1 SGHVS, CDR2 FNYEAQ. The CDR3 runs 17 residues. The junction had 3 bases not matched to a gene; V was cut back by 5 bases and J by 1 base. This CDR3 reads CASSRLAGDSGANVLTF. CDR3 nucleotide sequence: TGTGCCAGCAGCAGACTAGCGGGAGATTCTGGGGCCAACGTCCTGACTTTC.